A selection of T cell receptor beta chains follows, all from one sample in a study of blood T cell repertoires in COVID-19. Sequencing used immunoSEQ multiplex PCR; TCRdb keeps in-frame clones, though not all of them. The table includes fewer than 500,000 clones, around 89% detected once. Input material: PBMCs or T cells enriched from blood (not recorded which). These receptor sequences come from a woman aged 25 to 39 with acute COVID-19. The CDR3 runs from the conserved cysteine through the conserved F or W. A D gene is named only where the DNA matches it firmly.

TRBJ2-7 15 TRBV7-2 NA TGTGCCAGCAGCTTAGTACCAGGACACGACTACGAGCAGTACTTC CASSLVPGHDYEQYF
TRBJ2-1 14 TRBV30 NA TGTGCCTGGAGTACGGGGTACGGCTACAATGAGCAGTTCTTC CAWSTGYGYNEQFF
TRBJ1-4 16 TRBV19 TRBD1 TGTGCCAGTAGTTTAAGGACAGGGCCTGTCGGGGAAAAACTGTTTTTT CASSLRTGPVGEKLFF
TRBJ1-2 15 TRBV29-1 NA TGCAGCGTTGAAGGATACAGGGCAGGCTACTATGGCTACACCTTC CSVEGYRAGYYGYTF
TRBJ2-3 19 TRBV24-1 NA TGTGCCACCAGTGCCGAAGGAGCAGGGGAAACAGGCTCATTCGATACGCAGTATTTT CATSAEGAGETGSFDTQYF
TRBJ2-3 15 TRBV6-5 TRBD2 TGTGCCAGCAGTTACCAGACTAGCGGTGGAGATACGCAGTATTTT CASSYQTSGGDTQYF
TRBJ2-2 14 TRBV5-4 TRBD1 TGTGCCAGCAGCTCCGACAGGGGCACCGGGGAGCTGTTTTTT CASSSDRGTGELFF
TRBJ1-6 18 TRBV5-1 TRBD1 TGCGCCAGCAGCTTACAACCGGGACAGGGAGCCTATAATTCACCCCTCCACTTT CASSLQPGQGAYNSPLHF
TRBJ2-1 16 TRBV24-1 TRBD2 TGTGCCACCAGTGATTCGCTTAGCGGGAGCTACAATGAGCAGTTCTTC CATSDSLSGSYNEQFF
TRBJ1-1 14 TRBV30 TRBD1 TGTGCCTGGAGTCCCGGGACAGGGTTCACTGAAGCTTTCTTT CAWSPGTGFTEAFF
TRBJ1-2 14 TRBV6-2/TRBV6-3 TRBD1 TGTGCCAGCAGTTGGACAGGGGTATACTATGGCTACACCTTC CASSWTGVYYGYTF